This TCR beta chain was found in a study of blood T cell repertoires in COVID-19. About the study: Sample material is recorded as cDNA or gDNA derived from T cells, B-cell-depleted T cells, or PBMCs.

The V gene's germline CDR1 is SGHNT and CDR2 YENEEA. Trimming pared 1 base from V and 2 bases from J, leaving 8 bases between. The CDR3 is 14 amino acids. Followed over time, Seattle patients had been enrolled while infection was active. Libraries were prepared by immunoSEQ multiplex PCR; TCRdb keeps only in-frame clonotypes and omits some of them. Of roughly 250,000 clones listed, 86% are singletons. The receptor's source is a young woman with COVID-19, enrolled during active disease. Sequencing input: peripheral blood. V usage is TRBV11-3 and J usage is TRBJ2-5; D is undetermined. The CDR3 DNA follows: TGTGCCAGCAGCTTAGGGCCGGAGCAAGAGACCCAGTACTTC. Translated, it gives CASSLGPEQETQYF.